This T cell receptor beta chain was found in a study of T cell responses to AZD1222 COVID-19 vaccine. The CDR3 is made up of 16 amino acids. With 2 bases removed from V and 7 bases from J, the gap between germline ends came to 17 bases. CDR1 is LNHDA and CDR2 is SQIVND in the germline V gene (reference sequence). Data came from immunoSEQ multiplex PCR; TCRdb stores just in-frame clones and leaves some out. Of roughly 120,000 clones in the sample, about nine tenths were seen once. The chain carries TRBV19 and TRBJ1-4; D is uncertain. This TCR was sampled from an adult in good health. Sequences were derived from peripheral blood, sampled on day 0 of AZD1222 vaccination. In DNA form, the CDR3 reads TGTGCCAGTAGTATAAACCTTCTAAGGACTGGTGAAAAACTGTTTTTT. This codes for CASSINLLRTGEKLFF.